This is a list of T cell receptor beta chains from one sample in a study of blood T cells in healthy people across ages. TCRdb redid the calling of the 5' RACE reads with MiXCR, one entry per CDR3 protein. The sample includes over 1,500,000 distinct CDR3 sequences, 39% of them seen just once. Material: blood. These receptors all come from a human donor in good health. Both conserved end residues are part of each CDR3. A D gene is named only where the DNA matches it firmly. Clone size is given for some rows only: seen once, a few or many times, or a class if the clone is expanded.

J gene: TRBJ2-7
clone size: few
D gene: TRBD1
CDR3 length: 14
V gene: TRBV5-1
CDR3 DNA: TGCGCCAGCAGTAACCGGGACAGTGTCTACGAGCAGTACTTC
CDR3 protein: CASSNRDSVYEQYF

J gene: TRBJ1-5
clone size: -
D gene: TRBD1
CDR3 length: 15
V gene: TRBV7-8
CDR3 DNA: TGTGCCAGCAGCCAGATGTCAGGGGGGCATCAGCCCCAGCATTTT
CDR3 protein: CASSQMSGGHQPQHF

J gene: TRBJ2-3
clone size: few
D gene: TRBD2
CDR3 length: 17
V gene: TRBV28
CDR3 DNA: TGTGCCAGCAGTTTCTATACTAGCGGGTACGCACAAGATACGCAGTATTTT
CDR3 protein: CASSFYTSGYAQDTQYF

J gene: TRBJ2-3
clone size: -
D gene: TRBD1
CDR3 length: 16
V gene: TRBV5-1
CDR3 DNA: TGCGCCAGCAGCAGGGTAGGGACAGGGACGAGGGATACGCAGTATTTT
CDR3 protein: CASSRVGTGTRDTQYF

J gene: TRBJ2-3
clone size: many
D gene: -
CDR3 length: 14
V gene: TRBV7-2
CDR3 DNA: TGTGCCAGCAGCACGTTAGCGGGCACAGATACGCAGTATTTT
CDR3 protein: CASSTLAGTDTQYF

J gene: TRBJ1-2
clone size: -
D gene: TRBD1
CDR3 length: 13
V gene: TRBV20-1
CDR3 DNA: TGCAGTGCTTCGGTTGGACAGGGGCGAGGCTACACCTTC
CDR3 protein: CSASVGQGRGYTF

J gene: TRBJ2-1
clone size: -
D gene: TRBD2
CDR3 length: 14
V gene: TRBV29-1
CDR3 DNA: TGCAGCTTCCCCGGGACGGGAGGTTACAATGAGCAGTTCTTC
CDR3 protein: CSFPGTGGYNEQFF

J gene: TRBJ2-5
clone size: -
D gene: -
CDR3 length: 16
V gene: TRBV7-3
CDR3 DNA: TGTGCCAGCAGCCCCGACGGCCGGGGCCCCTACAATGAGCAGTACTTC
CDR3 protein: CASSPDGRGPYNEQYF

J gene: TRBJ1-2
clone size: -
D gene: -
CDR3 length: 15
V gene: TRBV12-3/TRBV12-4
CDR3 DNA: TGTGCCAGCAGTTTAGTAGGCCTCGACGACTATGGCTACACCTTC
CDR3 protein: CASSLVGLDDYGYTF

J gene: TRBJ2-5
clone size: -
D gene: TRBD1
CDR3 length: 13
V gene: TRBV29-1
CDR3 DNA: TGCAGCGTCATCCGGGACAGGGGCCAGACCCAGTACTTC
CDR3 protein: CSVIRDRGQTQYF

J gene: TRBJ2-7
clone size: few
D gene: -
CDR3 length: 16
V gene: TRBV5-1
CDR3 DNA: TGCGCCAGCAGCTCTCCCGGGACATCCTGGGCCTACGAGCAGTACTTC
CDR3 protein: CASSSPGTSWAYEQYF

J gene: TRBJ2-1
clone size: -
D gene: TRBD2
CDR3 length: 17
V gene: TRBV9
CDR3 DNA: TGTGCCAGCAGCGTGGTAACTAGCGGGGGGGCGTCGAATGAGCAGTTCTTC
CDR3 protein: CASSVVTSGGASNEQFF

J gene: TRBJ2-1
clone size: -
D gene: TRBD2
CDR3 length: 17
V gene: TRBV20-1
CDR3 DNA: TGCAGTGCTATCCACCCTACGGGGGGGGCGAAGGACAATGAGCAGTTCTTC
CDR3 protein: CSAIHPTGGAKDNEQFF

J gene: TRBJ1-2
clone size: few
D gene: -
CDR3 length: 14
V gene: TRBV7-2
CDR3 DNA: TGTGCCAGCAGCTTAGGACAGAGCTACTATGGCTACACCTTC
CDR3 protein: CASSLGQSYYGYTF

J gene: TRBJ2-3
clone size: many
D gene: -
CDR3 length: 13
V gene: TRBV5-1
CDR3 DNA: TGCGCCAGCAGCTTGGCTCGGGGAGATACGCAGTATTTT
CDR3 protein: CASSLARGDTQYF

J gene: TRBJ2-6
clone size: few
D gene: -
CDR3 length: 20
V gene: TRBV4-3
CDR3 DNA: TGCGCCAGCAGCCAAGGGCTTGGGGGCTGGGAAGCGGAGGGGGCCAACGTCCTGACTTTC
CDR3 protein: CASSQGLGGWEAEGANVLTF

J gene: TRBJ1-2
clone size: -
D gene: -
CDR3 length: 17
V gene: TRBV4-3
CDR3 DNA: TGCGCCGGCAGCCAAGATAGAAACACAGCGATAAACTATGGCTACACCTTC
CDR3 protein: CAGSQDRNTAINYGYTF

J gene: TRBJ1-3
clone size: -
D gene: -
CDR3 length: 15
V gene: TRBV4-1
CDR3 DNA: TGCGCCAGCAGCCAGGAAAACAGGGCGGCGAACACCATATATTTT
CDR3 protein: CASSQENRAANTIYF